A selection of T cell receptor beta chains follows, all from one sample in a study of T cell changes during pregnancy in multiple sclerosis. Data came from immunoSEQ multiplex PCR; TCRdb stores just in-frame clones and leaves some out. This table has roughly 110,000 clones, about 90% appearing once. Here the sequenced sample was peripheral blood, taken before pregnancy. The origin of the receptors is a female donor with multiple sclerosis, enrolled in a pregnancy study. CDR3s include the opening cysteine and the closing phenylalanine or tryptophan. D genes are given only for firm matches. Clone size is shown for a subset of rows, as once, few, many or a class of expanded clone.

CDR3aa: CASNLGSIGGVVMNTEAFF
CDR3nt: TGTGCCAGCAACCTTGGCAGCATTGGGGGGGTCGTGATGAACACTGAAGCTTTCTTT
d_gene: -
v_gene: TRBV28
j_gene: TRBJ1-1
abundance: -

CDR3aa: CASSSYQETQYF
CDR3nt: TGTGCCAGCAGCTCCTACCAAGAGACCCAGTACTTC
d_gene: -
v_gene: TRBV11-2
j_gene: TRBJ2-5
abundance: -

CDR3aa: CASSHLGGTGRVGYTF
CDR3nt: TGCGCCAGCAGCCACTTAGGGGGGACAGGGAGGGTTGGCTACACCTTC
d_gene: TRBD1
v_gene: TRBV4-3
j_gene: TRBJ1-2
abundance: -

CDR3aa: CASSQDWGGESPLHF
CDR3nt: TGTGCCAGCAGCCAAGATTGGGGGGGTGAGTCACCCCTCCACTTT
d_gene: -
v_gene: TRBV14
j_gene: TRBJ1-6
abundance: -

CDR3aa: CATITGGRNSPLHF
CDR3nt: TGTGCCACCATCACAGGGGGTCGGAATTCACCCCTCCACTTT
d_gene: TRBD1
v_gene: TRBV28
j_gene: TRBJ1-6
abundance: few

CDR3aa: CASSLATGGATDTQYF
CDR3nt: TGTGCCAGCAGCTTAGCAACGGGGGGGGCCACAGATACGCAGTATTTT
d_gene: TRBD2
v_gene: TRBV7-2
j_gene: TRBJ2-3
abundance: -

CDR3aa: CASSLILAGVDTQYF
CDR3nt: TGTGCCAGCAGCTTAATCCTAGCGGGGGTAGATACGCAGTATTTT
d_gene: TRBD2
v_gene: TRBV7-3
j_gene: TRBJ2-3
abundance: -

CDR3aa: CASSPGQGRGETQYF
CDR3nt: TGTGCCAGCAGTCCCGGACAGGGAAGAGGGGAGACCCAGTACTTC
d_gene: TRBD1
v_gene: TRBV6-5
j_gene: TRBJ2-5
abundance: -

CDR3aa: CASSEGQGLGNQPQHF
CDR3nt: TGTGCCAGCAGTGAAGGACAGGGTCTTGGCAATCAGCCCCAGCATTTT
d_gene: TRBD1
v_gene: TRBV6-1
j_gene: TRBJ1-5
abundance: -

CDR3aa: CASSDSIGSGRGEQFF
CDR3nt: TGTGCCAGCAGTGACTCCATAGGTTCGGGGAGAGGTGAGCAGTTCTTC
d_gene: -
v_gene: TRBV6-4
j_gene: TRBJ2-1
abundance: -

CDR3aa: CASSLRVRREIRDRTDTQYF
CDR3nt: TGTGCCAGCAGCTTACGTGTTAGGCGGGAGATTAGGGATCGCACAGATACGCAGTATTTT
d_gene: TRBD2
v_gene: TRBV7-6
j_gene: TRBJ2-3
abundance: -

CDR3aa: CAWTQSPSNQPQHF
CDR3nt: TGTGCCTGGACCCAGTCCCCGAGCAATCAGCCCCAGCATTTT
d_gene: -
v_gene: TRBV30
j_gene: TRBJ1-5
abundance: few

CDR3aa: CASNRDRNYGYTF
CDR3nt: TGTGCCAGCAACCGGGATCGGAACTATGGCTACACCTTC
d_gene: -
v_gene: TRBV2
j_gene: TRBJ1-2
abundance: -

CDR3aa: CASSYGQRGSNEQFF
CDR3nt: TGTGCCAGCAGTTACGGACAGAGGGGATCCAATGAGCAGTTCTTC
d_gene: -
v_gene: TRBV6-5
j_gene: TRBJ2-1
abundance: -

CDR3aa: CASSQDSRLGEQFF
CDR3nt: TGTGCCAGCAGCCAGGACTCTAGGTTAGGGGAGCAGTTCTTC
d_gene: -
v_gene: TRBV5-4
j_gene: TRBJ2-1
abundance: -

CDR3aa: CASSLSNGDYNEQFF
CDR3nt: TGTGCCAGCAGCTTATCGAACGGGGACTACAATGAGCAGTTCTTC
d_gene: -
v_gene: TRBV7-9
j_gene: TRBJ2-1
abundance: -

CDR3aa: CASSLSGRGDDGYTF
CDR3nt: TGTGCCAGCAGCTTATCTGGCAGGGGAGATGATGGCTACACCTTC
d_gene: -
v_gene: TRBV7-7
j_gene: TRBJ1-2
abundance: -

CDR3aa: CASSATSPSGSTYEQYF
CDR3nt: TGTGCCAGCAGCGCTACCTCGCCAAGCGGGAGTACCTACGAGCAGTACTTC
d_gene: TRBD2
v_gene: TRBV7-9
j_gene: TRBJ2-7
abundance: -

CDR3aa: CASSESGQADETQYF
CDR3nt: TGCGCCAGCAGTGAGTCAGGACAGGCGGACGAGACCCAGTACTTC
d_gene: TRBD1
v_gene: TRBV10-2
j_gene: TRBJ2-5
abundance: once

CDR3aa: CASSLGDSQTQYF
CDR3nt: TGCGCCAGCAGCTTAGGGGACAGCCAGACCCAGTACTTC
d_gene: TRBD1
v_gene: TRBV5-1
j_gene: TRBJ2-5
abundance: -

CDR3aa: CASSLWGGNTEAFF
CDR3nt: TGCGCCAGCAGCTTGTGGGGAGGGAACACTGAAGCTTTCTTT
d_gene: -
v_gene: TRBV5-1
j_gene: TRBJ1-1
abundance: -

CDR3aa: CASSDLWTPDNQPQHF
CDR3nt: TGTGCCAGCAGTGACCTCTGGACTCCGGACAATCAGCCCCAGCATTTT
d_gene: -
v_gene: TRBV2
j_gene: TRBJ1-5
abundance: -

CDR3aa: CASSRGTLRPYEQYF
CDR3nt: TGTGCCAGCAGCCGAGGTACCTTGAGGCCCTACGAGCAGTACTTC
d_gene: -
v_gene: TRBV6-1
j_gene: TRBJ2-7
abundance: once

CDR3aa: CASSRQVYGYTF
CDR3nt: TGTGCCAGCAGTAGACAGGTCTATGGCTACACCTTC
d_gene: -
v_gene: TRBV2
j_gene: TRBJ1-2
abundance: -

CDR3aa: CASSFQRPDRTGRTYEQYF
CDR3nt: TGCGCCAGCAGCTTCCAGCGTCCCGATAGGACAGGCAGAACTTACGAGCAGTACTTC
d_gene: TRBD1
v_gene: TRBV5-1
j_gene: TRBJ2-7
abundance: once

CDR3aa: CASSPTGLGGELFF
CDR3nt: TGTGCCAGCAGCCCTACGGGGTTAGGCGGGGAGCTGTTTTTT
d_gene: -
v_gene: TRBV14
j_gene: TRBJ2-2
abundance: -

CDR3aa: CASSPGQGISYEQYF
CDR3nt: TGTGCCAGCAGTCCTGGACAGGGGATCTCCTACGAGCAGTACTTC
d_gene: TRBD1
v_gene: TRBV28
j_gene: TRBJ2-7
abundance: -

CDR3aa: CASSPGTGSSYEQYF
CDR3nt: TGTGCCAGCTCACCTGGGACAGGGAGTTCCTACGAGCAGTACTTC
d_gene: TRBD1
v_gene: TRBV18
j_gene: TRBJ2-7
abundance: -

CDR3aa: CASSTQGSTIYF
CDR3nt: TGTGCCAGCAGCACACAGGGAAGCACCATATATTTT
d_gene: -
v_gene: TRBV14
j_gene: TRBJ1-3
abundance: -

CDR3aa: CASSLEGGSTDTQYF
CDR3nt: TGTGCCAGCAGCTTGGAGGGTGGGAGCACAGATACGCAGTATTTT
d_gene: -
v_gene: TRBV7-8
j_gene: TRBJ2-3
abundance: -

CDR3aa: CASRGTSGNYEQYF
CDR3nt: TGTGCCAGCAGAGGGACTAGCGGTAACTACGAGCAGTACTTC
d_gene: TRBD2
v_gene: TRBV6-1
j_gene: TRBJ2-7
abundance: few

CDR3aa: CASSLGLETQYF
CDR3nt: TGTGCCAGCAGCTTAGGACTTGAGACCCAGTACTTC
d_gene: -
v_gene: TRBV13
j_gene: TRBJ2-5
abundance: -

CDR3aa: CASSQVFGSGSTDTQYF
CDR3nt: TGCGCCAGCAGCCAAGTTTTTGGTTCTGGCAGCACAGATACGCAGTATTTT
d_gene: -
v_gene: TRBV4-3
j_gene: TRBJ2-3
abundance: -

CDR3aa: CASSPRDSSNYGYTF
CDR3nt: TGTGCCAGCTCACCCCGGGACAGTTCTAACTATGGCTACACCTTC
d_gene: TRBD1
v_gene: TRBV18
j_gene: TRBJ1-2
abundance: -

CDR3aa: CASSHQGATGNTIYF
CDR3nt: TGTGCCAGCAGTCATCAGGGGGCTACTGGAAACACCATATATTTT
d_gene: TRBD1
v_gene: TRBV5-6
j_gene: TRBJ1-3
abundance: -

CDR3aa: CASSLLRRGPYEQYF
CDR3nt: TGTGCCAGCAGCTTATTAAGGCGGGGGCCCTACGAGCAGTACTTC
d_gene: -
v_gene: TRBV7-2
j_gene: TRBJ2-7
abundance: -

CDR3aa: CASSFEREGRDEQYF
CDR3nt: TGTGCCAGCAGTTTTGAGCGGGAGGGCCGTGACGAGCAGTACTTC
d_gene: TRBD2
v_gene: TRBV28
j_gene: TRBJ2-7
abundance: -

CDR3aa: CASSLGRGGLAGSGGTGELFF
CDR3nt: TGTGCCAGCAGCTTAGGCCGGGGAGGACTAGCGGGTTCTGGAGGGACCGGGGAGCTGTTTTTT
d_gene: TRBD2
v_gene: TRBV13
j_gene: TRBJ2-2
abundance: -

CDR3aa: CASSQVSGVAYNEQFF
CDR3nt: TGTGCCAGCAGCCAAGTTTCGGGGGTGGCCTACAATGAGCAGTTCTTC
d_gene: -
v_gene: TRBV5-4
j_gene: TRBJ2-1
abundance: -

CDR3aa: CASLPDSSLNTEAFF
CDR3nt: TGCGCCAGCCTCCCGGACAGTTCCTTGAACACTGAAGCTTTCTTT
d_gene: -
v_gene: TRBV5-1
j_gene: TRBJ1-1
abundance: -

CDR3aa: CASRSRDSLGYGYTF
CDR3nt: TGTGCCAGCAGGAGCCGGGACTCCCTAGGCTATGGCTACACCTTC
d_gene: -
v_gene: TRBV27
j_gene: TRBJ1-2
abundance: -

CDR3aa: CASSLTGTYEQYF
CDR3nt: TGTGCCAGTAGTTTGACAGGGACCTACGAGCAGTACTTC
d_gene: TRBD1
v_gene: TRBV19
j_gene: TRBJ2-7
abundance: -

CDR3aa: CASSLDSASYEQYF
CDR3nt: TGTGCCAGCAGCTTAGATTCCGCGTCCTACGAGCAGTACTTC
d_gene: -
v_gene: TRBV11-2
j_gene: TRBJ2-7
abundance: -

CDR3aa: CAISDLDRGPGTQYF
CDR3nt: TGTGCCATCAGTGACTTGGACAGGGGGCCCGGGACCCAGTACTTC
d_gene: TRBD1
v_gene: TRBV10-3
j_gene: TRBJ2-5
abundance: -

CDR3aa: CASSLGTGIDEQYF
CDR3nt: TGTGCCAGCAGCCTTGGGACAGGGATCGACGAGCAGTACTTC
d_gene: TRBD1
v_gene: TRBV11-2
j_gene: TRBJ2-7
abundance: -

CDR3aa: CASKPRGLNSPLHF
CDR3nt: TGTGCCAGCAAACCCCGGGGACTTAATTCACCCCTCCACTTT
d_gene: -
v_gene: TRBV6-5
j_gene: TRBJ1-6
abundance: -

CDR3aa: CASSVGGGGAGKLFF
CDR3nt: TGTGCCAGCAGCGTTGGAGGGGGGGGCGCGGGGAAACTGTTTTTT
d_gene: -
v_gene: TRBV5-4
j_gene: TRBJ1-4
abundance: -

CDR3aa: CASYGGFNEKLFF
CDR3nt: TGTGCCAGCTACGGGGGATTTAATGAAAAACTGTTTTTT
d_gene: -
v_gene: TRBV2
j_gene: TRBJ1-4
abundance: -

CDR3aa: CASSQSRGTGEKLFF
CDR3nt: TGTGCCAGCAGTCAATCCCGCGGGACAGGTGAAAAACTGTTTTTT
d_gene: TRBD1
v_gene: TRBV27
j_gene: TRBJ1-4
abundance: -